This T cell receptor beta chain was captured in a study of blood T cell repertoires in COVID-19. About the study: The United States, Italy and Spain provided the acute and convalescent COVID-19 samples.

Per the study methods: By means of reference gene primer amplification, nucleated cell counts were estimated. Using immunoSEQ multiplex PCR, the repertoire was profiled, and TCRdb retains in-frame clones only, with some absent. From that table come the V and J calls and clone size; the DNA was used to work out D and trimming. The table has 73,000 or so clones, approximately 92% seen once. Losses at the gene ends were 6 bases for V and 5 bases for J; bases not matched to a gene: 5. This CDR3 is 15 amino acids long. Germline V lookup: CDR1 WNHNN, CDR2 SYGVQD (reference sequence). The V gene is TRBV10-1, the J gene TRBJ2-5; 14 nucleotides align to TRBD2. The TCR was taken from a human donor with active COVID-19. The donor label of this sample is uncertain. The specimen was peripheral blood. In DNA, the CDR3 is TGCGCCAGCAGCCAGGGACTAGCGGGAGACGAGACCCAGTACTTC. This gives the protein CASSQGLAGDETQYF.